Each of the 13 T cell receptor beta chains below was sequenced from the same sample in a study of T cells in Graves' hyperthyroidism and ophthalmopathy (dated by TCRdb to about 2019). The library was prepared using multiplex PCR. Reads for this sample came from an Illumina HiSeq 2000. Amplification of TCR beta CDR3 regions was carried out from RNA transcripts. For the first round of RT-PCR on the TCR CDR3, the HTBI primer set was used together with the Qiagen OneStep RT-PCR kit. TCRdb ran its own pipeline on the public reads, namely fastp trimming at Q25 and MiXCR clone calling, and kept in-frame beta chains. When rows share a CDR3 protein, they turn into one entry using the most common DNA and genes. In all, the sample holds some 210,000 distinct CDR3 sequences, and about 15% of those were seen once. Roughly 53% of the sample is held by the ten biggest clonotypes. Sequenced: blood. These receptors were obtained from a man in his fifties with Graves' hyperthyroidism.

The chain has TRBV9 and TRBJ1-3; D perhaps matches TRBD1 (6 bases). The CDR3 runs to 15 residues. Trimming cost V 0 bases and J 0 bases, with 7 bases left between them. The germline V gene encodes CDR1 SGDLS and CDR2 YYNGEE. This CDR3 is CASSVVGGSGNTIYF. In nucleotides, the CDR3 is TGTGCCAGCAGCGTAGTAGGGGGCTCTGGAAACACCATATATTTT.

The J gene is TRBJ2-3, the V gene TRBV7-2; 10 nucleotides line up with TRBD2. Unmatched junction bases numbered 1, after V lost 1 base and J lost 3 bases. CDR3 size: 15 residues. Germline CDR1 reads SGHTA; CDR2 reads FQGNSA. CDR3 nucleotide sequence: TGTGCCAGCAGCTTAGAACTAGCGGGAACAGATACGCAGTATTTT. It yields the protein CASSLELAGTDTQYF.

This clonotype was counted ten times or more. This rearrangement joins TRBV20-1 to TRBJ2-1; 8 bases fit TRBD2. The junction had 10 bases not matched to a gene; V was cut back by 7 bases and J by 5 bases. There are 14 residues in the CDR3. CDR1 and CDR2 from the germline V gene are DFQATT and SNEGSKA (reference sequence). DNA of the CDR3: TGCAGTGTTCCCCCCGGGAGGGCGGACAATGAGCAGTTCTTC. Translating it yields CSVPPGRADNEQFF.

In this sample, this clonotype turned up many times. This chain links TRBV7-2 with TRBJ1-1; 10 bases are shared with TRBD1. After removal of 5 bases from V and 1 base from J, the junction contained 7 bases not matched to a gene. The CDR3 consists of 16 residues. Per germline, CDR1 SGHTA and CDR2 FQGNSA. CDR3 sequence: CASSPGQGRANTEAFF. DNA for the CDR3: TGTGCCAGCAGCCCGGGACAGGGGCGCGCGAACACTGAAGCTTTCTTT.

This clonotype was detected ten times or more. The genes are TRBV10-3 and TRBJ1-1; TRBD1 might be the D (5 bases). V dropped 0 bases and J dropped 5 bases, with 16 bases sitting between them. Per the germline V gene, CDR1 is ENHRY and CDR2 is SYGVKD. The CDR3 spans 16 residues. CDR3 in DNA: TGTGCCATCAGTGAGTCGGGGGGGTCGGTTGGGACTGAAGCTTTCTTT. It translates to CAISESGGSVGTEAFF.

Many counts were recorded for this clonotype. The gene calls are TRBV11-1 and TRBJ2-7; TRBD2 is a possible D gene (6 bases). V dropped 6 bases and J dropped 4 bases, with 16 bases sitting between them. Germline CDR1 and CDR2: SGHAT and FQDESV (reference sequence). The CDR3 runs to 14 residues. CDR3 residues: CASSSRTRGYEQYF. The CDR3 region has the DNA TGTGCCAGCAGTTCCCGGACACGGGGGTACGAGCAGTACTTC.

This clonotype was counted a few times. The rearrangement joins TRBV29-1 to TRBJ2-2, with D maybe TRBD2 (6 bases). The germline CDR1 and CDR2 sequences are SQVTM and ANQGSEA. The CDR3 loop spans 15 amino acids. Trimming shortened V by 1 base and J by 1 base, and 10 bases separated the two germline ends. This CDR3 reads CSVEGLAMNTGELFF. The CDR3 bases are TGCAGCGTTGAAGGCCTAGCGATGAACACCGGGGAGCTGTTTTTT.

This clonotype appeared many times. CDR3 sequence reads: CAWSLLAGNTIYF. CDR3 in DNA: TGTGCCTGGTCCCTCTTGGCTGGAAACACCATATATTTT. The chain links TRBV30 to TRBJ1-3, with D hard to call. Between the trimmed V and J ends, which lost 5 bases and 2 bases, there was a span of 10 bases. Germline loops: CDR1 GTSNPN, CDR2 SVGIG (reference sequence). The CDR3 is made up of 13 amino acids.

In this sample, this clonotype turned up many times. CDR3 DNA: TGTGCCAGCAGCTTAGCGCGGTTCGTAGGTTCAGGTCAGCCCCAGCATTTT. It is translated as CASSLARFVGSGQPQHF. This chain joins TRBV7-8 and TRBJ1-5; D is unclear. The V end was cut by 0 bases, the J end by 6 bases, with 18 bases between. CDR3 length: 17 residues. The germline gives CDR1 SGHVS, CDR2 FQNEAQ.

This clonotype turned up a few times. In DNA form, the CDR3 reads TGCGCCAGCAGGCGGACTAGCGGGAGGGTAGATACGCAGTATTTT. Translation gives CASRRTSGRVDTQYF. The chain couples TRBV5-1 to TRBJ2-3; 15 bases match TRBD2. With V trimmed by 5 bases and J by 5 bases, 3 bases remained unmatched. Per the germline V gene, CDR1 is SGHRS and CDR2 is YFSETQ. CDR3 size: 15 residues.

This clonotype came up a few times. V usage is TRBV10-1 and J usage is TRBJ2-2; D is uncertain. The CDR3 contains 12 residues. The V end lost 5 bases, the J end lost 6 bases, and 7 bases lay between the germline ends. Germline CDR1 and CDR2: WNHNN and SYGVQD (reference sequence). The CDR3 is CASSQDAGELFF. CDR3 DNA sequence: TGCGCCAGCAGTCAGGACGCCGGGGAGCTGTTTTTT.

This clonotype was detected many times. This may come from a read error, since a much larger clone is one base off. The CDR3: CASSRSVERRNTQYF. The CDR3 DNA sequence: TGTGCCAGCAGCCGGAGCGTTGAGAGAAGGAATACGCAGTATTTT. The chain is built from TRBV11-2 and TRBJ2-3; no clear D. This CDR3 spans 15 amino acids. Germline CDR1 SGHAT, CDR2 FQNNGV. With 5 bases removed from V and 7 bases from J, the gap between germline ends came to 19 bases.

This clonotype was counted at least ten times. The chain links TRBV11-2 to TRBJ2-7, with 7 bases matching TRBD2. J was trimmed by 0 bases and V by 7 bases; bases with no gene match: 6. Germline V gives CDR1 SGHAT, CDR2 FQNNGV. The CDR3 totals 14 residues. CDR3 loop: CASTPSGYSYEQYF. DNA of the CDR3: TGTGCCAGCACCCCTAGCGGATACTCCTACGAGCAGTACTTC.